The sequence of this T cell receptor beta chain was determined in a study of T cell responses to AZD1222 COVID-19 vaccine. Study-level points and caveats: Two AZD1222 administrations were followed by greater Spike-specific TCR breadth and depth. Without day 14 samples, only post-peak T cell repertoires were studied.

Produced via immunoSEQ multiplex PCR; TCRdb's table is partial and in-frame only. The table records roughly 120,000 clones, roughly nine tenths of them present only once. The V end was cut by 3 bases, the J end by 1 base, with 12 bases between. The CDR3 totals 16 residues. Germline-derived CDR1 and CDR2 are SGHTA and FQGTGA. Notes on this clone: Antigen unknown.

The TCR originated in an adult in good health. This chain connects TRBV7-3 to TRBJ2-2, with no clear D. The specimen was peripheral blood, collected on day 0 of AZD1222 vaccination. CDR3 protein: CASSFQPRGNTGELFF. The CDR3 DNA is TGTGCCAGCAGCTTCCAACCTCGCGGGAACACCGGGGAGCTGTTTTTT.